The entry below describes one T cell receptor beta chain. Germline CDR1 MNHEY, CDR2 SVGAGI. The CDR3 is 13 amino acids. With 1 base removed from V and 6 bases from J, the gap between germline ends came to 10 bases. PCR amplification relied on 60 Vbeta primers (plus 13 Jbeta primers). TCRdb's table, derived via immunoSEQ multiplex PCR, lists solely in-frame clones and lacks some. The sample has about 140,000 clones; roughly three quarters are singletons. This sample was taken from a study of cytomegalovirus exposure and HLA in healthy donors. The chain recombines TRBV6-5 with TRBJ2-7, with D possibly TRBD1 on 5 matching bases. This receptor was identified in a man younger than 35 in good health and CMV-seronegative. Sequencing used PBMCs. In DNA, the CDR3 is TGTGCCAGCAGTTACTTCTCGGACACCGAGCAGTACTTC. Its translation is CASSYFSDTEQYF.